What follows are 11 T cell receptor beta chains derived from one specimen sequenced in a study of PD-1 blockade in classical Hodgkin lymphoma (dated by TCRdb to 2020 to 2022). Libraries were prepared through the immunoSEQ multiplex PCR assay. Held by TCRdb, this immuneACCESS table contains in-frame sequences only and omits some clones. Under half of the omission traces to an unresolved V gene where checked; the cause of the rest is unknown. This sample lists around 100,000 clones; 90% were detected once. The leading ten clones occupy under 3.5% of the sample. According to the study, the label for this sample's time point signals: cycle 4 day 1 (C4D1), after 6 weeks of nivolumab. Every trial patient had relapsed following autologous stem cell transplantation, and prior brentuximab vedotin exposure was what differed among cohorts A, B and C. Specimen: peripheral blood mononuclear cells (PBMCs), collected before the fourth cycle of nivolumab. The receptors were gathered from a human donor with classical Hodgkin lymphoma.

This chain links TRBV4-2 with TRBJ1-5; D is uncertain. Germline V gene sequence: CDR1 LGHNA, CDR2 YNFKEQ. The V end was cut by 5 bases, the J end by 7 bases, with 9 bases between. The CDR3 is 12 amino acids. The CDR3 protein is CASSWINQPQHF. The CDR3 bases are TGTGCCAGCAGCTGGATTAACCAGCCCCAGCATTTT.

In this sample, this clone turned up once. V and J are TRBV19 and TRBJ1-1; 8 bases agree with TRBD1. The junction had 7 bases not matched to a gene; V was cut back by 6 bases and J by 1 base. This CDR3 spans 15 amino acids. The germline CDR1 and CDR2 sequences are LNHDA and SQIVND (reference sequence). The CDR3 spells CASSQRDRRNTEAFF. The CDR3 nucleotides read TGTGCCAGTAGCCAACGGGACAGGCGGAACACTGAAGCTTTCTTT.

The chain is built from TRBV9 and TRBJ2-3; D may be TRBD2 (5 bases). The ends were cut back, 0 bases at V and 9 bases at J, with 17 bases in the middle. The V gene's germline CDR1 is SGDLS and CDR2 YYNGEE. The CDR3 sequence is 15 residues long. The CDR3 nucleotides are TGTGCCAGCAGCGTAGCTCTAGCTCTGCAGGAAACGCAGTATTTT. Encoded protein: CASSVALALQETQYF.

The CDR3, as DNA: TGTGCCAGCCTCTTCTTCTCCGTAGTTCAGGGGGACAGGAACACCGGGGAGCTGTTTTTT. It yields the protein CASLFFSVVQGDRNTGELFF. The chain links TRBV18 to TRBJ2-2, with 7 bases identical to TRBD1. V shed 8 bases, J shed 1 base, and the junction held 22 bases outside the gene matches. The CDR3 loop spans 20 amino acids. Per the germline V gene, CDR1 is KGHSH and CDR2 is LQKENI. The complete variable domain, with remaining parts taken from reference TRBV18 and TRBJ2-2, reads NAGVMQNPRHLVRRRGQEARLRCSPMKGHSHVYWYRQLPEEGLKFMVYLQKENIIDESGMPKERFSAEFPKEGPSILRIQQVVRGDSAAYFCASLFFSVVQGDRNTGELFFGEGSRLTVL.

The sample holds a few counts of this clone. This sequence joins TRBV27 and TRBJ2-1; no firm D call. Per germline, CDR1 MNHEY and CDR2 SMNVEV (reference sequence). The CDR3 runs 12 residues. V gave up 9 bases and J gave up 7 bases, with 13 bases separating them. CDR3 sequence: CASGYGGNEQFF. The CDR3 region has the DNA TGTGCCAGTGGTTATGGTGGAAATGAGCAGTTCTTC.

This clone was seen a few times. This sequence joins TRBV7-9 and TRBJ2-7; D gene ambiguous. The CDR3 spans 12 residues. V was pared by 2 bases and J by 3 bases, with 5 bases between. CDR1 is SEHNR and CDR2 is FQNEAQ in the germline V gene (reference sequence). The CDR3 loop is CASSLSDYEQYF. The CDR3 region has the DNA TGTGCCAGCAGCTTATCCGACTACGAGCAGTACTTC. Variable domain in full (rest from reference TRBV7-9 and TRBJ2-7): DTGVSQNPRHKITKRGQNVTFRCDPISEHNRLYWYRQTLGQGPEFLTYFQNEAQLEKSRLLSDRFSAERPKGSFSTLEIQRTEQGDSAMYLCASSLSDYEQYFGPGTRLTVT.

This chain connects TRBV29-1 to TRBJ2-7, with D tentatively TRBD2 (6 bases). Trimming took 6 bases from V and 3 from J, leaving 12 bases between them. Germline V lookup: CDR1 SQVTM, CDR2 ANQGSEA. The CDR3 covers 12 residues. Here the CDR3 reads CSVRGTLYEQYF. CDR3 DNA sequence: TGCAGCGTGCGGGGTACTCTCTACGAGCAGTACTTC.

V and J are TRBV30 and TRBJ2-7, with D perhaps given as TRBD1 or TRBD2 (6 bases each). Trimming removed 7 bases from V and 1 base from J, with 20 bases in between. This CDR3 is 15 amino acids long. Germline CDR1 and CDR2: GTSNPN and SVGIG (reference sequence). CDR3 sequence (DNA): TGTGCCTACCAGTGGGGGGCCGGGGAGTCCTACGAGCAGTACTTC. Its translation: CAYQWGAGESYEQYF.

This chain joins TRBV4-2 and TRBJ2-7, with D possibly called TRBD1 or TRBD2 (5 bases each). The V end was cut by 4 bases, the J end by 4 bases, with 11 bases between. The CDR3 has 13 amino acids. Germline V CDR1 and CDR2: LGHNA, YNFKEQ. The CDR3 nucleotides read TGTGCCAGCAGCCCGTGGGACGATTACGAGCAGTACTTC. Translation gives CASSPWDDYEQYF.

In DNA form, the CDR3 reads TGTGCCAGCAGTGATTCATCCTCGTACAATGAGCAGTTCTTC. Translated, it gives CASSDSSSYNEQFF. The chain uses TRBV2 and TRBJ2-1; D unresolved. CDR1 and CDR2 (germline): SNHLY, FYNNEI. The CDR3 extends over 14 amino acids. With 3 bases removed from V and 4 bases from J, the gap between germline ends came to 10 bases.

The chain combines TRBV11-3 with TRBJ2-2, with a possible D match to TRBD2 (6 bases). Germline CDR1 and CDR2: SGHNT and YENEEA. The CDR3 is 16 amino acids. V shed 1 base and J shed 0 bases, with 9 bases lying between them. The CDR3 loop is CASSLGGASNTGELFF. CDR3 nucleotide sequence: TGTGCCAGCAGCTTAGGCGGGGCGTCGAACACCGGGGAGCTGTTTTTT.